These 23 T cell receptor beta chains were sequenced from one sample in a study of blood T cell repertoires in COVID-19. Sequencing used immunoSEQ multiplex PCR; TCRdb keeps in-frame clones, though not all of them. The table records almost 500,000 clones, around 85% of them present only once. The sequenced sample was PBMCs or T cells enriched from blood (not recorded which). Source of these receptors: a woman aged 55-70 years who had recovered from COVID-19.

The chain carries TRBV6-6 and TRBJ2-1, with 7 bases lining up with TRBD1. Germline CDR1 is MNHNY and CDR2 is SVGAGI (reference sequence). The CDR3 has 16 amino acids. With V trimmed by 6 bases and J by 3 bases, 11 bases remained unmatched. CDR3 coding DNA: TGTGCCAGCAGCTCCGCGACAGGGTCGTTCTACAATGAGCAGTTCTTC. Translated, it gives CASSSATGSFYNEQFF.

The rearrangement links TRBV18 to TRBJ2-6; D is unclear. Looked up from germline, CDR1 is KGHSH and CDR2 is LQKENI. This CDR3 has 16 amino acids. With 3 bases removed from V and 3 bases from J, the gap between germline ends came to 12 bases. The CDR3 loop reads CASSPRSGFGANVLTF. CDR3 nucleotides: TGTGCCAGCTCACCCCGGAGTGGGTTTGGGGCCAACGTCCTGACTTTC.

The chain's CDR3 is CAWSVPWYGRTGELFF. CDR3 in DNA: TGTGCCTGGAGTGTACCCTGGTACGGGAGGACCGGGGAGCTGTTTTTT. The V call is TRBV30, the J call TRBJ2-2; 7 bases line up with TRBD2. The CDR3 spans 16 residues. With 0 bases clipped from V and 5 bases from J, the junction kept 9 bases outside the gene matches. Germline V gene sequence: CDR1 GTSNPN, CDR2 SVGIG (reference sequence).

The V gene is TRBV18, the J gene TRBJ2-1; TRBD1 might be the D (7 bases). There are 15 residues in the CDR3. Germline V CDR1 and CDR2: KGHSH, LQKENI. Trimming stripped 4 bases from V and 6 bases from J, with 16 bases between. As DNA, the CDR3 is TGTGCCAGCTCACTGACGAACAGGGGAGGCAATGAGCAGTTCTTC. It codes for CASSLTNRGGNEQFF.

As concerns this clone: It may be a read error: a sequence one base away is much more abundant. This sample includes further DNA sequences coding for the same CDR3. V is TRBV12-3 or TRBV12-4 and J is TRBJ1-1; D not resolved. The CDR3 runs to 12 residues. V gave up 6 bases and J gave up 1 base, with 6 bases separating them. For the CDR3, the DNA is TGTGCCAGCAGCTTCGGGAACACTGAAGCTTTCTTT. Translating gives CASSFGNTEAFF.

This clone was seen only once. The rearrangement uses TRBV10-1 and TRBJ2-3, with 8 bases matching TRBD1. The germline V gene encodes CDR1 WNHNN and CDR2 SYGVQD (reference sequence). V lost 5 bases to trimming and J lost 2 bases; unmatched junction nucleotides: 6. This CDR3 is built from 15 residues. CDR3 protein: CASSSGQGATDTQYF. Here the CDR3 DNA reads TGCGCCAGCAGTTCCGGACAGGGAGCCACAGATACGCAGTATTTT.

V is TRBV5-1 and J is TRBJ1-2; 7 nucleotides match TRBD1. The CDR3 totals 16 residues. Unmatched junction bases numbered 10, after V lost 0 bases and J lost 5 bases. The germline V gene encodes CDR1 SGHRS and CDR2 YFSETQ. DNA of the CDR3: TGCGCCAGCAGCTTGGGGGCGACAGGGCCGATATATGGCTACACCTTC. This codes for CASSLGATGPIYGYTF.

As for this clone: The same CDR3 arises from other DNA sequences in this sample as well. The chain uses TRBV5-6 and TRBJ2-5, with D hard to call. Germline CDR1 reads SGHDT; CDR2 reads YYEEEE. V was clipped by 2 bases and J by 5 bases, with 4 bases between them. This CDR3 is 11 amino acids long. CDR3 residues: CASSLRETQYF. CDR3 sequence (DNA): TGTGCCAGCAGCTTACGGGAGACCCAGTACTTC.

This chain uses TRBV10-1 with TRBJ1-2; 9 bases line up with TRBD1. This CDR3 spans 12 amino acids. Germline values: CDR1 WNHNN, CDR2 SYGVQD (reference sequence). V lost 10 bases and J lost 4; bases outside the gene matches: 4. The CDR3 is CAIGQGSYGYTF. CDR3 nucleotides: TGCGCCATCGGACAGGGGTCCTATGGCTACACCTTC.

The rearrangement joins TRBV30 to TRBJ1-2; D unclear. The V gene's germline CDR1 is GTSNPN and CDR2 SVGIG (reference sequence). CDR3 length: 12 amino acids. The ends were cut back, 2 bases at V and 4 bases at J, with 8 bases in the middle. This CDR3 reads CAWSNGPYGYTF. DNA for the CDR3: TGTGCCTGGAGTAATGGGCCCTATGGCTACACCTTC.

This clone occurred a few times. The genes are TRBV2 and TRBJ1-2, with TRBD1 matching 10 bases. The trim removed 3 bases at V and 7 bases at J, leaving 8 bases unmatched. The CDR3 is made up of 15 amino acids. Germline-derived CDR1 and CDR2 are SNHLY and FYNNEI. CDR3 nucleotides: TGTGCCAGCAGTGACTTCCCGGGACAGGGGATTGGCTACACCTTC. Residues: CASSDFPGQGIGYTF.

This clone has a handful of counts. The sample carries other DNA sequences with the same CDR3. The J gene is TRBJ2-7, the V gene TRBV15; TRBD2 might be the D (5 bases). Trimming shortened V by 0 bases and J by 4 bases, and 7 bases separated the two germline ends. Germline V gives CDR1 LNHNV, CDR2 YYDKDF (reference sequence). The CDR3 contains 13 residues. CDR3 protein: CATSRDRGYEQYV. The CDR3 DNA sequence: TGTGCCACCAGCAGAGATCGGGGTTACGAGCAGTACGTC.

The chain carries TRBV7-2 and TRBJ1-2; 10 bases map to TRBD1. With V trimmed by 5 bases and J by 14 bases, 20 bases remained unmatched. The CDR3 is 16 residues long. Germline-derived CDR1 and CDR2 are SGHTA and FQGNSA. CDR3 loop: CASSPSQIDRGPLSTF. The CDR3 DNA reads TGTGCCAGCAGCCCTTCACAAATAGACAGGGGGCCTCTCTCTACCTTC.

The chain is built from TRBV3-1 (or the pseudogene TRBV3-2) and TRBJ1-6; 8 nucleotides line up with TRBD1. J was trimmed by 5 bases and V by 0 bases; bases with no gene match: 9. CDR3 length: 18 amino acids. CDR1 and CDR2 (germline): LGHDT, YNNKEL (reference sequence). Here the CDR3 reads CASSQDKTGVGNNSPLHF. The CDR3 nucleotides read TGTGCCAGCAGCCAAGATAAGACAGGGGTCGGAAATAATTCACCCCTCCACTTT.

As to this clone: Additional DNA sequences in this sample encode the identical CDR3. The V gene is TRBV18, the J gene TRBJ1-5; D possibly corresponds to TRBD1 (6 bases). This CDR3 region has 14 residues. Germline V CDR1 and CDR2: KGHSH, LQKENI. V lost 2 bases to trimming and J lost 3 bases, with 8 bases between them. The CDR3, as DNA: TGTGCCAGCTCACCAGGGGGCAACAATCAGCCCCAGCATTTT. Translating gives CASSPGGNNQPQHF.

The rearrangement joins TRBV7-2 to TRBJ2-7; 8 nucleotides match TRBD1. After removal of 5 bases from V and 6 bases from J, the junction contained 9 bases not matched to a gene. From germline, CDR1 is SGHTA and CDR2 FQGNSA. The CDR3 runs 14 residues. The CDR3 protein is CASSPQQGASEQYF. DNA for the CDR3: TGTGCCAGCAGCCCTCAGCAGGGGGCGAGCGAGCAGTACTTC. The entire variable domain, with the rest obtained from reference TRBV7-2 and TRBJ2-7, is as follows: GAGVSQSPSNKVTEKGKDVELRCDPISGHTALYWYRQSLGQGLEFLIYFQGNSAPDKSGLPSDRFSAERTGGSVSTLTIQRTQQEDSAVYLCASSPQQGASEQYFGPGTRLTVT.

This clone was seen a single time. The CDR3 DNA is TGTGCCAGCAGCCGACCTCGGGGGGGGCATAGCACAGATACGCAGTATTTT. Amino acids: CASSRPRGGHSTDTQYF. V usage is TRBV7-9 and J usage is TRBJ2-3; 8 bases line up with TRBD2. This CDR3 is 17 amino acids long. Germline CDR1 SEHNR, CDR2 FQNEAQ (reference sequence). The V segment lost 5 bases and the J segment 0 bases; nucleotides outside the gene matches: 10.

CDR3 DNA sequence: TGTGCCAGCAGTCAAACGTTGCAGGGTAATGAAAAACTGTTTTTT. Translating it yields CASSQTLQGNEKLFF. This chain links TRBV6-5 with TRBJ1-4, with D possibly TRBD1 on 5 matching bases. This CDR3 contains 15 residues. V was trimmed by 5 bases and J by 4 bases, leaving 14 bases between them. CDR1 and CDR2 from the germline V gene are MNHEY and SVGAGI.

This clone has just one count. The V gene is TRBV5-1, the J gene TRBJ1-1; D unresolved. This CDR3 region has 14 residues. Trimming took off 0 bases at V and 7 bases at J, with 13 bases between the two ends. The germline V gene encodes CDR1 SGHRS and CDR2 YFSETQ. This CDR3 reads CASSLVSESREAFF. CDR3 coding DNA: TGCGCCAGCAGCTTGGTTTCGGAGAGTCGTGAAGCTTTCTTT.

The chain employs TRBV11-2 and TRBJ1-1; D possibly corresponds to TRBD1 (6 bases). The CDR3 loop spans 16 amino acids. Germline V gene data show CDR1 as SGHAT and CDR2 as FQNNGV. Trimming took off 5 bases at V and 1 base at J, with 17 bases between the two ends. The CDR3 bases are TGTGCCAGCAGCCTAGCCCCGGTAGGGGGGAACACTGAAGCTTTCTTT. It yields the protein CASSLAPVGGNTEAFF.

The rearrangement joins TRBV9 to TRBJ1-3, with D uncertain. This CDR3 is built from 14 residues. V lost 0 bases, J lost 3 bases, and 7 bases lay in between. Germline CDR1 is SGDLS and CDR2 is YYNGEE. The CDR3 nucleotides read TGTGCCAGCAGCGTAGGGAGGGATGGAAACACCATATATTTT. Translation gives CASSVGRDGNTIYF.

V usage is TRBV21-1 and J usage is TRBJ2-7; the table's D gene call, TRBD1, was not cross checked with the DNA. TRBV21-1 is a listed pseudogene. This CDR3 spans 16 amino acids. CDR3 region: CASSKMVAGGKDEQYF. The CDR3 DNA is TGTGCCAGCAGCAAAATGGTCGCAGGGGGCAAGGACGAGCAGTACTTC.

The chain combines TRBV4-1 with TRBJ2-7; D is unclear. The CDR3 length is 13 residues. Deletions cut 0 bases from V and 1 base from J, with 4 bases between. The germline V gene has CDR1 MGHRA and CDR2 YSYEKL. CDR3 nucleotide sequence: TGCGCCAGCAGCCAAGACGGTTCCTACGAGCAGTACTTC. It translates to CASSQDGSYEQYF.